This T cell receptor beta chain appears in the sequencing data of a study of blood T cell repertoires in COVID-19. Study at large: Donors in the United States, Italy and Spain gave samples during acute or convalescent COVID-19. In each case, the material was cDNA or gDNA derived from T cells, B-cell-depleted T cells, or PBMCs.

Trimming removed 1 base from V and 7 bases from J; junction bases left unmatched: 4. Germline CDR1 reads SGHTA; CDR2 reads FQGNSA. This CDR3 is 15 amino acids long. In the original analysis: Amplified reference gene primers provided the basis for estimating nucleated cell counts. Some clones are missing from TCRdb's copy, which holds only in-frame ones; the method was immunoSEQ multiplex PCR. D and trimming come from the DNA, and the V and J calls and clone size come from that table. The table includes 250,000 to 300,000 clones, around 80% detected once. With regard to this clone: Other DNA sequences of this sample code for an identical CDR3.

The receptor was derived from an elderly man with acute or convalescent COVID-19. The chain carries TRBV7-2 and TRBJ2-1; 10 bases are shared with TRBD2. The sample consisted of peripheral blood. This CDR3 is CASSLVAGGRNEQFF. As DNA, the CDR3 is TGTGCCAGCAGCTTAGTAGCGGGAGGAAGGAATGAGCAGTTCTTC.